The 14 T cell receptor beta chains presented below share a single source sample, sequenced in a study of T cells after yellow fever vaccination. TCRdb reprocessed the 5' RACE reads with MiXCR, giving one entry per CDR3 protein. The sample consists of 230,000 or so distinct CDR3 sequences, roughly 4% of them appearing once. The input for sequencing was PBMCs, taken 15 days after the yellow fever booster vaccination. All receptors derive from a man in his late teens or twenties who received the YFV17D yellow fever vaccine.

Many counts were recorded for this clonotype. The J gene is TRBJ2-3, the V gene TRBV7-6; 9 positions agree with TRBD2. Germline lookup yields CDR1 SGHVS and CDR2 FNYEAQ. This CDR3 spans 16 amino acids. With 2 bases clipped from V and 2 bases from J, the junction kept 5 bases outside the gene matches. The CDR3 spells CASSLIAGELTDTQYF. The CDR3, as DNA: TGTGCCAGCAGCTTAATAGCGGGGGAACTCACAGATACGCAGTATTTT.

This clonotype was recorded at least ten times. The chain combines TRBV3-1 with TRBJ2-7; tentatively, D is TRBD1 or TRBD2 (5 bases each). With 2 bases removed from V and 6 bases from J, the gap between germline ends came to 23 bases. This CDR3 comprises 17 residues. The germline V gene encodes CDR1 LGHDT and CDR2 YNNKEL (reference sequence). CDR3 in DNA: TGTGCCAGCAGCCAACAATCGAATAGTTTTGGTGGGGGCGAGCAGTACTTC. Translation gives CASSQQSNSFGGGEQYF.

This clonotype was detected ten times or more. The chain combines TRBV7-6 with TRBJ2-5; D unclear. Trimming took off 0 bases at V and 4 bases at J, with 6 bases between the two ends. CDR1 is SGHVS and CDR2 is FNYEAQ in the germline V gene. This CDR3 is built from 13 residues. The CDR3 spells CASSLAHRETQYF. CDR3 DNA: TGTGCCAGCAGCTTAGCCCACCGAGAGACCCAGTACTTC. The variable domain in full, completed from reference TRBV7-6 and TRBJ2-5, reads GAGVSQSPRYKVTKRGQDVALRCDPISGHVSLYWYRQALGQGPEFLTYFNYEAQQDKSGLPNDRFSAERPEGSISTLTIQRTEQRDSAMYRCASSLAHRETQYFGPGTRLLVL.

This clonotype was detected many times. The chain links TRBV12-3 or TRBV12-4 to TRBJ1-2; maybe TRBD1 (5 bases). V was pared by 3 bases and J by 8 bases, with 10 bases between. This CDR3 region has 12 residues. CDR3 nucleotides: TGTGCCAGCAGTTTTGGGGGTCTCGGCTACACCTTC. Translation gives CASSFGGLGYTF.

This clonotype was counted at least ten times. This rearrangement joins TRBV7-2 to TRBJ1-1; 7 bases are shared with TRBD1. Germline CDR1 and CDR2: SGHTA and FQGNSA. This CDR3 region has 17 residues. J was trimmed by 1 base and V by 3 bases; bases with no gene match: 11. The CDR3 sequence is CASSLRSKGAKNTEAFF. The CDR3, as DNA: TGTGCCAGCAGCTTGCGAAGTAAGGGGGCGAAGAACACTGAAGCTTTCTTT.

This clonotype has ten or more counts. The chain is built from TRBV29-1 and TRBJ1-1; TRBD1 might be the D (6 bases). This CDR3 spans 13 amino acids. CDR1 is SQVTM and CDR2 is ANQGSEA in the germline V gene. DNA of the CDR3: TGCAGTGCACGGGGGGACATTTCCACTGAAGCTTTCTTT. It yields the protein CSARGDISTEAFF.

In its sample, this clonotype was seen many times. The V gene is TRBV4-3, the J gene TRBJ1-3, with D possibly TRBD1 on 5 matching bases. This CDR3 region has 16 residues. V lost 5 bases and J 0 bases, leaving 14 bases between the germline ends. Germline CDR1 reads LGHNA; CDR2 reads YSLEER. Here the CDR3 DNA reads TGCGCCAGCAGCGTCGACAGTTCATACTCTGGAAACACCATATATTTT. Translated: CASSVDSSYSGNTIYF.

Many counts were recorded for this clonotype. CDR3 in amino acids: CASSITGNQPQHF. The CDR3 coding sequence is TGTGCCAGCAGTATAACGGGGAATCAGCCCCAGCATTTT. The V gene is TRBV12-3 or TRBV12-4, the J gene TRBJ1-5; D gene unclear. Trimming removed 5 bases from V and 4 bases from J, with 9 bases in between. The CDR3 length is 13 residues.

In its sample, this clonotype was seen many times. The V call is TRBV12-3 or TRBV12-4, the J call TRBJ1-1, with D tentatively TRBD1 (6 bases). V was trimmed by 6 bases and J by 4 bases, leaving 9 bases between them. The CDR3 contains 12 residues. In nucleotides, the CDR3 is TGTGCCAGCAGACAGGGTATCACTGAAGCTTTCTTT. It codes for CASRQGITEAFF.

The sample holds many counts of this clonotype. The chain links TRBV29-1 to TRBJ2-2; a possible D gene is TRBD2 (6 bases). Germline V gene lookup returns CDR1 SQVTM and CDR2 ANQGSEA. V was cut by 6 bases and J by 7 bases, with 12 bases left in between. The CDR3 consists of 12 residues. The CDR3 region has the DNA TGCAGCGTAACGGGGGTGGTCGGGGAGCTGTTTTTT. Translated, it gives CSVTGVVGELFF.

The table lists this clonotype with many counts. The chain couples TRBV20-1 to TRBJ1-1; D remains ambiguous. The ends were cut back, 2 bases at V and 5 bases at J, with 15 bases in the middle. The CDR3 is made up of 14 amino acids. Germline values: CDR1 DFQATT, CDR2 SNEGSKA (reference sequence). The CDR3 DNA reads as TGCAGTGCTAGAAAGGGTCACGCGGGAACTGAAGCTTTCTTT. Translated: CSARKGHAGTEAFF.

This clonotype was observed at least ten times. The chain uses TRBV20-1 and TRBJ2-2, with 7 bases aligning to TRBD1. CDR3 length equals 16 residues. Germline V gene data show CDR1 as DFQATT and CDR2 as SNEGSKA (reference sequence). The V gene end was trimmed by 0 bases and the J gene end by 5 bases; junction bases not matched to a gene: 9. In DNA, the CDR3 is TGCAGTGCTAGAGATGGGGGACAGCCCATGACCGGGGAGCTGTTTTTT. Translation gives CSARDGGQPMTGELFF.

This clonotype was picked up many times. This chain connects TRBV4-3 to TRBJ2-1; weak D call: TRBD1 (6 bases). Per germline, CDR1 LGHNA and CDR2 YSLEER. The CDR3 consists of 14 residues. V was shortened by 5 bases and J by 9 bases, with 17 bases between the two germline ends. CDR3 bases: TGCGCCAGCAGCAAGGAGCAGGGGCCCCTTGAGCAGTTCTTC. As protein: CASSKEQGPLEQFF.

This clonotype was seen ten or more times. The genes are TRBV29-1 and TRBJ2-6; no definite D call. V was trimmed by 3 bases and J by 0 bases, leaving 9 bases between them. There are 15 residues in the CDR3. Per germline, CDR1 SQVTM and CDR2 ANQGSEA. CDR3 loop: CSVDGGYSGANVLTF. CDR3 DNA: TGCAGCGTTGATGGCGGCTACTCTGGGGCCAACGTCCTGACTTTC.